Following are 10 T cell receptor beta chains from one sample sequenced in a study of T cell changes during pregnancy in multiple sclerosis. Assay used: immunoSEQ multiplex PCR; TCRdb lists only in-frame clones, some missing. The profile shows 30,000 or so clones, 75% to 90% of them singletons. The input for sequencing was CD8+ T cells from peripheral blood mononuclear cells, taken in the second trimester of pregnancy. Receptors originate from a female donor with multiple sclerosis, enrolled in a pregnancy study.

Worth noting for this clone: Other nucleotide sequences from this sample produce the same CDR3. The V call is TRBV5-1, the J call TRBJ2-7; TRBD2 might be the D (6 bases). V lost 2 bases and J lost 3, with 9 bases in between. Germline V gene data show CDR1 as SGHRS and CDR2 as YFSETQ. The CDR3 spans 13 residues. The CDR3 here is CASSFGRGYEQYF. CDR3 nucleotides: TGCGCCAGCAGCTTTGGGCGGGGCTACGAGCAGTACTTC.

About this clone itself: Other DNA sequences in this specimen translate into the identical CDR3. This chain uses TRBV7-9 with TRBJ2-7; weak D call: TRBD1 (6 bases). This CDR3 region has 11 residues. CDR1 is SEHNR, CDR2 FQNEAQ, per germline (reference sequence). Trimming took off 8 bases at V and 3 bases at J, with 8 bases between the two ends. CDR3 coding DNA: TGTGCCAGCCTAGGGGGCTACGAGCAGTACTTC. Amino acids: CASLGGYEQYF.

This chain links TRBV7-9 with TRBJ1-2; tentative D call: TRBD1 (5 bases). This CDR3 spans 13 amino acids. Germline CDR1 is SEHNR and CDR2 is FQNEAQ (reference sequence). Trimming cost V 2 bases and J 7 bases, with 11 bases left between them. The DNA for the CDR3 is TGTGCCAGCAGCTTATCAGGGTACGGTGGCTACACCTTC. This gives the protein CASSLSGYGGYTF.

The chain has TRBV4-1 and TRBJ1-2; D is undetermined. The CDR3 sequence is 15 residues long. Germline values: CDR1 MGHRA, CDR2 YSYEKL. V gave up 1 base and J gave up 7 bases, with 16 bases separating them. Here the CDR3 reads CASSQVTGRGGGYTF. For the CDR3, the DNA is TGCGCCAGCAGCCAAGTTACGGGCCGGGGTGGTGGCTACACCTTC.

The chain joins TRBV7-9 to TRBJ2-1; D unresolved. CDR3 length: 15 amino acids. Germline V CDR1 and CDR2: SEHNR, FQNEAQ (reference sequence). Trimming took off 4 bases at V and 0 bases at J, with 10 bases between the two ends. This CDR3 is CASSSDFTSYNEQFF. CDR3 in DNA: TGTGCCAGCAGCTCCGACTTTACCTCCTACAATGAGCAGTTCTTC. Together with reference TRBV7-9 and TRBJ2-1, the CDR3 gives the full variable domain: DTGVSQNPRHKITKRGQNVTFRCDPISEHNRLYWYRQTLGQGPEFLTYFQNEAQLEKSRLLSDRFSAERPKGSFSTLEIQRTEQGDSAMYLCASSSDFTSYNEQFFGPGTRLTVL.

The J gene is TRBJ1-1, the V gene TRBV28; tentative D call: TRBD1 (6 bases). Looked up from germline, CDR1 is MDHEN and CDR2 is SYDVKM. CDR3 length: 14 residues. V was shortened by 1 base and J by 4 bases, with 10 bases between the two germline ends. This CDR3 is CASSLSTGFTEAFF. In nucleotides, the CDR3 is TGTGCCAGCAGTTTATCAACAGGGTTCACTGAAGCTTTCTTT.

This chain links TRBV4-1 with TRBJ2-1, with unresolved D. This CDR3 spans 12 amino acids. The germline CDR1 and CDR2 sequences are MGHRA and YSYEKL. Trimming took off 4 bases at V and 9 bases at J, with 10 bases between the two ends. CDR3 sequence reads: CASSPGGPEQFF. The CDR3 DNA reads TGCGCCAGCAGCCCCGGTGGGCCTGAGCAGTTCTTC.

The chain carries TRBV28 and TRBJ1-2; perhaps TRBD1 as D (6 bases). Trimming left V 7 bases short and J 4 bases short, with 16 bases between. This CDR3 has 14 amino acids. Germline CDR1 reads MDHEN; CDR2 reads SYDVKM. The CDR3 here is CASTRNPGAYGYTF. The CDR3 nucleotides are TGTGCCAGCACAAGAAACCCAGGGGCCTATGGCTACACCTTC.

The V call is TRBV5-4, the J call TRBJ2-1, with a weak D call TRBD1 (6 bases). V was cut by 0 bases and J by 3 bases, with 10 bases left in between. The CDR3 runs 15 residues. Germline V CDR1 and CDR2: SGHNT, YYREEE (reference sequence). The CDR3 DNA is TGTGCCAGCAGCTTGGGAGGGGGTTTCTACAATGAGCAGTTCTTC. Protein product: CASSLGGGFYNEQFF.

This chain uses TRBV9 with TRBJ2-3, with TRBD2 identical over 10 bases. The CDR3 consists of 15 residues. Germline V CDR1 and CDR2: SGDLS, YYNGEE. J lost 5 bases, V lost 0 bases, and 3 bases had no gene match. CDR3 bases: TGTGCCAGCAGCGTAGAACTAGCGGGGCTAGATACGCAGTATTTT. It yields the protein CASSVELAGLDTQYF.